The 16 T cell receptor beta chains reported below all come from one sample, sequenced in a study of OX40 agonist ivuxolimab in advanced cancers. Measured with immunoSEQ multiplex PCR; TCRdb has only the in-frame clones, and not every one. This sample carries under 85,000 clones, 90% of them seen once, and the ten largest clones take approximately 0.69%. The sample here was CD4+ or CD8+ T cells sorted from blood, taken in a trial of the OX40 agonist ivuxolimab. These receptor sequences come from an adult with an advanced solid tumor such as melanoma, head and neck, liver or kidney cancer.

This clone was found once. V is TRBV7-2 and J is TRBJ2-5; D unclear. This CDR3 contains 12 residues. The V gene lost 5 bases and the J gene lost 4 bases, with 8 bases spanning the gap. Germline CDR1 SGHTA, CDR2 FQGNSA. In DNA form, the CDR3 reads TGTGCCAGCAGCCAGACATCAGAGACCCAGTACTTC. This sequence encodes CASSQTSETQYF. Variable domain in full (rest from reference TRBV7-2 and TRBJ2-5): GAGVSQSPSNKVTEKGKDVELRCDPISGHTALYWYRQSLGQGLEFLIYFQGNSAPDKSGLPSDRFSAERTGGSVSTLTIQRTQQEDSAVYLCASSQTSETQYFGPGTRLLVL.

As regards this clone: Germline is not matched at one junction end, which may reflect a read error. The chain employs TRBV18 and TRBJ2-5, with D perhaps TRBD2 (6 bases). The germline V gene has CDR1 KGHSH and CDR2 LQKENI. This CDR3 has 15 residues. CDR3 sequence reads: CASTPGTSKEETQYF. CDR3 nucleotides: TGTGCCAGCACACCTGGAACTAGCAAGGAAGAGACCCAGTACTTC.

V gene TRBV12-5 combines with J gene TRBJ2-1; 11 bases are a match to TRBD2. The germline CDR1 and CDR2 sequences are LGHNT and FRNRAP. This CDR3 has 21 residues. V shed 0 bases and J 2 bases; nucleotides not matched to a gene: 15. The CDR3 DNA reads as TGTGCTAGTGGTTTGGTACTGGGAGAACTAGCGGGAGAAGACACCTACAATGAGCAGTTCTTC. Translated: CASGLVLGELAGEDTYNEQFF.

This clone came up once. The CDR3, as DNA: TGTGCCAGCTCACCAATAGACAGGGACACCGGGGAGCTGTTTTTT. This gives the protein CASSPIDRDTGELFF. The J gene is TRBJ2-2, the V gene TRBV18, with TRBD1 identical over 7 bases. The CDR3 spans 15 residues. CDR1 is KGHSH, CDR2 LQKENI, per germline. Trimming removed 2 bases from V and 3 bases from J; junction bases left unmatched: 3.

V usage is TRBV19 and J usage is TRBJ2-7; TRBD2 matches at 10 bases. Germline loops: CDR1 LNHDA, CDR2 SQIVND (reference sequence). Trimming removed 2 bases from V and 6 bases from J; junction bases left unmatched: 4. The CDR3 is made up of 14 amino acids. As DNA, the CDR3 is TGTGCCAGTAGTATACTAGCGGGAGTAGGCGAGCAGTACTTC. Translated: CASSILAGVGEQYF.

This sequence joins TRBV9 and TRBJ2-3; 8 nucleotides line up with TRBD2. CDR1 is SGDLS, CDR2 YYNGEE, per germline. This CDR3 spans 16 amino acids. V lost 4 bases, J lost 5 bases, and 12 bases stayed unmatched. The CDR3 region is CASSPASSGLLDTQYF. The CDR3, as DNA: TGTGCCAGCAGCCCTGCCTCTAGCGGGCTCCTAGATACGCAGTATTTT.

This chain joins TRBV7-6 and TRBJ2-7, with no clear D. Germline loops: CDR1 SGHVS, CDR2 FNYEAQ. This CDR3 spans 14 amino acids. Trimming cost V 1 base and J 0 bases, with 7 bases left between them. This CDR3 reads CASSLDSNSYEQYF. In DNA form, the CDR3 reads TGTGCCAGCAGCTTAGACAGCAACTCCTACGAGCAGTACTTC.

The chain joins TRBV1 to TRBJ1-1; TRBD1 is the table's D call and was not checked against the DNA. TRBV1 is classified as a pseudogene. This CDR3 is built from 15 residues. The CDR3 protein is CTSTPGQIVKFEAFF. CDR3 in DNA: TGCACCAGCACCCCGGGACAGATAGTGAAGTTTGAAGCTTTCTTT.

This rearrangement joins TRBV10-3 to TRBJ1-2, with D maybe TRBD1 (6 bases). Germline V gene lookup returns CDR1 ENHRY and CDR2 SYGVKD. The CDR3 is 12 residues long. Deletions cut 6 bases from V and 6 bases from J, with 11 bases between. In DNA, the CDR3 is TGTGCCATCAGCGAAGCAGGGGATGGCTACACCTTC. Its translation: CAISEAGDGYTF.

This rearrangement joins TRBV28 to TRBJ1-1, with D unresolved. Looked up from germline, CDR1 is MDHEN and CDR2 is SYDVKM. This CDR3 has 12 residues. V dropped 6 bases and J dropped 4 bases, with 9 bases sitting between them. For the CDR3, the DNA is TGTGCCAGCAGCCCTCGGATCACTGAAGCTTTCTTT. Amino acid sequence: CASSPRITEAFF.

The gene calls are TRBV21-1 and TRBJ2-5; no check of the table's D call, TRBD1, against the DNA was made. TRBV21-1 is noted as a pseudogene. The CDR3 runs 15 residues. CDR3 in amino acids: CASSKPHPGLKTQYF. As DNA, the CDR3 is TGTGCCAGCAGCAAACCCCACCCAGGGTTGAAGACCCAGTACTTC.

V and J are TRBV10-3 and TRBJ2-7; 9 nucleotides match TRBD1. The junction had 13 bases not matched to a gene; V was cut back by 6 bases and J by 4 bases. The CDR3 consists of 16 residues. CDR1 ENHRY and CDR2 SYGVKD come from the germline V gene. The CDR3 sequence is CAISLQDVGTGYEQYF. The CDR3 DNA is TGTGCCATCAGCCTTCAAGACGTTGGGACAGGGTACGAGCAGTACTTC.

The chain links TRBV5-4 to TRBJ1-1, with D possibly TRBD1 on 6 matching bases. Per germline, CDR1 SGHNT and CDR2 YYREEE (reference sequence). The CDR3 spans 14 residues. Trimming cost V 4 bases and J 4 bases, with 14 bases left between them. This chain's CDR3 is CASSTQQGATEAFF. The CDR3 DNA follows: TGTGCCAGCAGCACCCAACAGGGTGCCACTGAAGCTTTCTTT.

The CDR3 region is CASSLEQGLDEQYF. The CDR3 bases are TGCGCCAGCAGCTTAGAACAGGGGCTTGACGAGCAGTACTTC. The chain combines TRBV5-1 with TRBJ2-7; 7 positions agree with TRBD1. The germline CDR1 and CDR2 sequences are SGHRS and YFSETQ. The CDR3 consists of 14 residues. V was pared by 2 bases and J by 5 bases, with 7 bases of the junction left unmatched.

CDR3 coding DNA: TGTGCCAGCAGGGTACAGAGCACAGATACGCAGTATTTT. Its translation: CASRVQSTDTQYF. V is TRBV6-1 and J is TRBJ2-3; D unresolved. The CDR3 has 13 amino acids. Trimming took off 6 bases at V and 0 bases at J, with 7 bases between the two ends. Germline CDR1 MNHNS, CDR2 SASEGT.

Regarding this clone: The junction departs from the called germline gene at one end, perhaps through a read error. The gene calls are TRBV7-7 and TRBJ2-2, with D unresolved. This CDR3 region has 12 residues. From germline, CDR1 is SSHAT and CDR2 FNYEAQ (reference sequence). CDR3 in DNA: TGTGCTAGCAGCAAAGCGAGCGGGGAGCTGTTTTTT. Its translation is CASSKASGELFF.